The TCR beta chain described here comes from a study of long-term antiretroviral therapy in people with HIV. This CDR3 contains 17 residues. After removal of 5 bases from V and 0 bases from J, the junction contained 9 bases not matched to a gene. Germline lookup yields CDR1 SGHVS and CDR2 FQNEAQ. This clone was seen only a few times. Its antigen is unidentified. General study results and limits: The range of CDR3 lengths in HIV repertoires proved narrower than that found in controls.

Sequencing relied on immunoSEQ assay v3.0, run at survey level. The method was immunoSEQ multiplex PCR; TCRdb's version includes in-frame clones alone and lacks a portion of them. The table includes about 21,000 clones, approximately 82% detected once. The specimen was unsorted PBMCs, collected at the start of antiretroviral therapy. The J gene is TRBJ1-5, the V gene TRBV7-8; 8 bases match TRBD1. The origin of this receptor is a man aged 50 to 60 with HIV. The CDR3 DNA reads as TGTGCCAGCAGCCTTGCGGACAGGGCGTATAGCAATCAGCCCCAGCATTTT. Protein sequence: CASSLADRAYSNQPQHF.